This section outlines one T cell receptor beta chain sequence together with its context. The data are from a study of blood T cell repertoires in COVID-19. At the level of the study: PBMCs, B-cell-depleted T cells, or T cells provided the cDNA or gDNA that made up the material.

With 3 bases clipped from V and 9 bases from J, the junction kept 8 bases outside the gene matches. The CDR3 covers 17 residues. Looked up from germline, CDR1 is KGHDR and CDR2 is SFDVKD. Authors' data handling: Scientists estimated how many nucleated cells there were by amplifying reference gene primers. Assay: immunoSEQ multiplex PCR; the TCRdb copy retains only in-frame clones and omits some. That table supplies the V and J calls and clone size; D and trimming were determined from the DNA. Found here are 90,000 to 120,000 clones, around 83% of them singletons; the top ten hold just over 4%. The sequenced sample consisted of peripheral blood. The TCR was taken from a woman in her 70s with acute or convalescent COVID-19. V is TRBV24-1 and J is TRBJ1-6; 12 positions agree with TRBD1. Written as DNA, the CDR3 is TGTGCCACCAGTGATAAACCGGGACAGGGGGCCGCTTCACCCCTCCACTTT. Protein product: CATSDKPGQGAASPLHF.